Listed here are 3 T cell receptor beta chains from one sample, sequenced in a study of blood T cells in healthy people across ages. Primed by a sample-barcoded 5' primer and a J-beta primer mix, a second PCR proceeded for about 7 to 11 cycles. TCRdb analysed the 5' RACE reads with MiXCR anew, one entry per CDR3 protein. This table holds some 790,000 distinct CDR3 sequences, 29% found once. Specimen: blood. The receptors originated from an elderly woman in good health.

The CDR3, as DNA: TGTGCCAGCAGCGTAGAAGGGATCCCGAGCTATGAGCAGTACTTC. Its protein is CASSVEGIPSYEQYF. The rearrangement links TRBV9 to TRBJ2-5; D is unclear. Germline loops: CDR1 SGDLS, CDR2 YYNGEE. Trimming stripped 0 bases from V and 11 bases from J, with 20 bases between. This CDR3 is 15 amino acids long.

About this clonotype itself: At one boundary the junction diverges from the germline segment, which might be a read error. This chain connects TRBV29-1 to TRBJ1-4, with D possibly TRBD1 on 5 matching bases. This CDR3 spans 12 amino acids. Per germline, CDR1 SQVTM and CDR2 ANQGSEA. CDR3 protein: CSPRDLDEKQFF. The CDR3 DNA is TGCAGCCCTCGGGACCTCGATGAAAAACAGTTTTTT.

The chain joins TRBV24-1 to TRBJ2-7, with TRBD1 matching 7 bases. With V trimmed by 1 base and J by 0 bases, 5 bases remained unmatched. The CDR3 contains 16 residues. The germline CDR1 and CDR2 sequences are KGHDR and SFDVKD. In DNA, the CDR3 is TGTGCCACCAGTGATTTTGACAGGGAAAGCTCCTACGAGCAGTACTTC. Encoded protein: CATSDFDRESSYEQYF.